A selection of T cell receptor beta chains follows, all from one sample in a study of cytomegalovirus exposure and HLA in healthy donors. This table comes from immunoSEQ multiplex PCR, and its TCRdb copy is limited to in-frame clones, with some not included. Among about 170,000 clones listed, around 78% were seen once. The source material was PBMCs. All receptors derive from a woman aged 45-59 years in good health and CMV-seropositive. Both conserved end residues are trimmed from each CDR3. The order of the fields is V gene, J gene, CDR3 protein.

>TRBV10-3|TRBJ2-2
AINTRGSTGELF
>TRBV2|TRBJ1-3
ASSAGNTIY
>TRBV18|TRBJ2-2
ASSPGTDLSGELF
>TRBV2|TRBJ1-3
ASSESLLGTWGNTIY
>TRBV7-9|TRBJ1-5
ASSLAETGGGPQH
>TRBV19|TRBJ1-2
ASSIEGASGYT
>TRBV19|TRBJ1-4
ASSPKRGQGNEKLF
>TRBV7-9|TRBJ2-1
ASSLGSSYNEQF
>TRBV30|TRBJ2-7
AWSVVQGLGVDEQY
>TRBV10-1|TRBJ2-3
ASSDFLGSTDTQY
>TRBV5-1|TRBJ2-3
ASSYVLGDTQY
>TRBV10-3|TRBJ2-5
AISANRGQETQY
>TRBV10-1|TRBJ1-2
ATSGTGRGYGYT
>TRBV28|TRBJ2-5
ASSRLGTSDRVKQY
>TRBV9|TRBJ2-5
ASLGLWEIQETQY
>TRBV6-5|TRBJ2-5
ATGTGGETQY
>TRBV6-5|TRBJ2-7
ASSYLTSGVSYEQY
>TRBV11-3|TRBJ1-1
ASSMRVGTEAF
>TRBV30|TRBJ2-2
AWRRGQGWTGELF
>TRBV19|TRBJ1-2
ASRPDREGDYGYT
>TRBV5-6|TRBJ2-1
ASSTGTISGSEQF
>TRBV28|TRBJ1-2
ASSAGAGYYGYT